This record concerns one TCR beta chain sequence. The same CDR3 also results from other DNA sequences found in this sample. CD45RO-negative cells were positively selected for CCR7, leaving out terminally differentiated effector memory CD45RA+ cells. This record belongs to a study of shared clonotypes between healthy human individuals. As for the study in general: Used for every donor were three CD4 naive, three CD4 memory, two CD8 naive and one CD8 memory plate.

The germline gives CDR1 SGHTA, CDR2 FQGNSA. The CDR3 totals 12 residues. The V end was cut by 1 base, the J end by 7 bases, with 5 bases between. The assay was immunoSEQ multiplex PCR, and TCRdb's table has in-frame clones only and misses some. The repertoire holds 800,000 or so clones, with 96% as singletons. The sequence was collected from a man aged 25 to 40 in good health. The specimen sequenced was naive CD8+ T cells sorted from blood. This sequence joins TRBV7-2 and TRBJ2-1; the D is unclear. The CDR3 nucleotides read TGTGCCAGCAGCTTAGTGGGAAATGAGCAGTTCTTC. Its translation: CASSLVGNEQFF.